Presented here are 4 T cell receptor beta chains from one specimen sequenced in a study of blood T cell repertoires in COVID-19. Data came from immunoSEQ multiplex PCR; TCRdb stores just in-frame clones and leaves some out. The table has a few hundred thousand clones, over 75% seen once; the top ten hold 1.1%. What was sequenced was PBMCs or T cells enriched from blood (not recorded which). The receptors shown here come from a man younger than 45 who had recovered from COVID-19.

This clone was observed once. The chain joins TRBV3-1 (or the pseudogene TRBV3-2) to TRBJ2-1; 9 bases map to TRBD2. Germline assignment: CDR1 LGHDT and CDR2 YNNKEL (reference sequence). J gave up 1 base and V 0 bases, and 7 bases lay outside the gene matches. The CDR3 length is 18 residues. This chain's CDR3 is CASSQDLPTSGSYNEQFF. Written as DNA, the CDR3 is TGTGCCAGCAGCCAAGATCTACCGACTAGCGGTTCCTACAATGAGCAGTTCTTC.

There are a few counts of this clone. The chain combines TRBV19 with TRBJ2-1, with 7 bases that match TRBD2. Trimming at V came to 3 bases and at J to 7 bases, leaving 12 bases not matched to a gene. The CDR3 length is 16 residues. The germline V gene has CDR1 LNHDA and CDR2 SQIVND (reference sequence). DNA of the CDR3: TGTGCCAGTAGTATGCTATGGCGGGAGATCATGAATGAGCAGTTCTTC. Translating it yields CASSMLWREIMNEQFF.

In the case of this clone: The sample contains more than one DNA sequence encoding this CDR3. This chain links TRBV19 with TRBJ2-7; possible D gene TRBD1, 5 bases. The CDR3 is 14 residues long. Trimming stripped 1 base from V and 0 bases from J, with 7 bases between. CDR1 is LNHDA, CDR2 SQIVND, per germline (reference sequence). The CDR3 nucleotides are TGTGCCAGTAGTATAGTCCAGGGCTCCTACGAGCAGTACTTC. It specifies CASSIVQGSYEQYF.

The chain couples TRBV2 to TRBJ1-5, with 7 bases matching TRBD1. The CDR3 is 14 residues long. Germline CDR1 reads SNHLY; CDR2 reads FYNNEI. With V trimmed by 6 bases and J by 1 base, 3 bases remained unmatched. CDR3 nucleotides: TGTGCCAGCAGGAGGGGGCTGAGCAATCAGCCCCAGCATTTT. Amino acid sequence: CASRRGLSNQPQHF.